The source of this T cell receptor (beta chain) is a study of Graves' ophthalmopathy and Graves' hyperthyroidism. RNA transcripts were the source from which TCR beta CDR3 regions were amplified. RT-PCR in the first round used HTBI primers; a second-round multiplex PCR followed. TCRdb re-called the multiplex PCR reads through MiXCR, storing one row per CDR3 protein. Here the sample spans about 500,000 distinct CDR3 sequences, roughly 39% being singletons. V was cut by 9 bases and J by 0 bases, with 20 bases left in between. The CDR3 loop spans 17 amino acids. Germline CDR1 LNHNV, CDR2 YYDKDF (reference sequence).

The clonotype originates from an adult man with Graves' hyperthyroidism. J is TRBJ2-2 and V is TRBV15; D might be TRBD2 (6 bases). Sequences were obtained from peripheral blood or thyroid tissue (not recorded which). CDR3 DNA: TGTGCCACTGGGCCCCCCCCGGGACTGGCGAACACCGGGGAGCTGTTTTTT. As protein: CATGPPPGLANTGELFF.